This entry lists 9 T cell receptor beta chains sequenced from one sample in a study of OX40 agonist ivuxolimab in advanced cancers. Profiling relied on immunoSEQ multiplex PCR, and the TCRdb table lists in-frame clones only, not all of them. The sample holds about 73,000 clones, roughly 86% seen once. Sequenced material: CD4+ or CD8+ T cells sorted from blood, taken in a trial of the OX40 agonist ivuxolimab. Receptors were obtained from an adult with an advanced solid tumor such as melanoma, head and neck, liver or kidney cancer.

CDR3 protein: CASMFAGGDTDTQYF. CDR3 in DNA: TGTGCCAGTATGTTCGCGGGGGGAGACACAGATACGCAGTATTTT. The V call is TRBV19, the J call TRBJ2-3; TRBD2 matches at 8 bases. Germline V gives CDR1 LNHDA, CDR2 SQIVND (reference sequence). V shed 7 bases and J 2 bases; nucleotides not matched to a gene: 8. The CDR3 contains 15 residues.

Only a few counts were recorded for this clone. This chain uses TRBV28 with TRBJ2-1; the D is unclear. Germline loops: CDR1 MDHEN, CDR2 SYDVKM. The CDR3 consists of 15 residues. V lost 3 bases to trimming and J lost 4 bases, with 13 bases between them. The CDR3 reads CASSLFRSRYNEQFF. The CDR3 nucleotides read TGTGCCAGCAGTTTGTTCCGGAGTAGGTACAATGAGCAGTTCTTC.

The chain uses TRBV29-1 and TRBJ2-5, with a possible D match to TRBD2 (5 bases). CDR1 is SQVTM, CDR2 ANQGSEA, per germline. The CDR3 sequence is 13 residues long. Trimming pared 7 bases from V and 4 bases from J, leaving 16 bases between. The CDR3 region has the DNA TGCAGCGCTGTTGACGGGGTCCGAGAGACCCAGTACTTC. It codes for CSAVDGVRETQYF.

The chain couples TRBV6-1 to TRBJ2-5; TRBD1 matches 8 bases. The germline CDR1 and CDR2 sequences are MNHNS and SASEGT. V gave up 2 bases and J gave up 2 bases; unmatched junction bases: 4. This CDR3 has 15 amino acids. DNA for the CDR3: TGTGCCAGCAGTGAACTCGGGACAGGTCAAGAGACCCAGTACTTC. Its protein product is CASSELGTGQETQYF.

The chain couples TRBV18 to TRBJ1-4; D is unclear. Germline assignment: CDR1 KGHSH and CDR2 LQKENI. The length of the CDR3 is 17 residues. Trimming shortened V by 3 bases and J by 4 bases, and 18 bases separated the two germline ends. The CDR3 DNA reads as TGTGCCAGCTCACCCGGTTACGGGGTCAACTATAATGAAAAACTGTTTTTT. Its translation: CASSPGYGVNYNEKLFF.

The chain has TRBV27 and TRBJ1-5; possible D gene TRBD1, 6 bases. In germline, CDR1 is MNHEY, CDR2 SMNVEV (reference sequence). This CDR3 region has 16 residues. Trimming took off 0 bases at V and 6 bases at J, with 15 bases between the two ends. This CDR3 is CASSLSSGAGSQPQHF. CDR3 DNA: TGTGCCAGCAGTTTATCCTCGGGGGCGGGGAGTCAGCCCCAGCATTTT.

This chain connects TRBV19 to TRBJ2-1; 10 bases line up with TRBD2. Trimming at V came to 1 base and at J to 10 bases, leaving 7 bases not matched to a gene. The CDR3 has 15 amino acids. Germline assignment: CDR1 LNHDA and CDR2 SQIVND (reference sequence). The CDR3 region has the DNA TGTGCCAGTAGTATAGTCCCTAGCGGGGGCGGGGAGCAGTTCTTC. Its translation is CASSIVPSGGGEQFF.

This sequence joins TRBV29-1 and TRBJ1-1, with D perhaps matching TRBD1 (6 bases). The V and J ends lost 6 bases and 5 bases respectively, with 19 bases between them. The CDR3 runs to 14 residues. CDR1 is SQVTM and CDR2 is ANQGSEA in the germline V gene. The CDR3 is CSVEPGQSSTEAFF. DNA of the CDR3: TGCAGCGTGGAGCCTGGACAGTCTTCTACTGAAGCTTTCTTT.

The chain combines TRBV5-6 with TRBJ1-6; 7 nucleotides line up with TRBD1. CDR1 is SGHDT and CDR2 is YYEEEE in the germline V gene. This CDR3 region has 14 residues. Germline trimming cut 0 bases from V and 12 bases from J; bases unmatched to any gene: 6. The CDR3 loop is CASSLGQGELPLHF. The CDR3 DNA sequence: TGTGCCAGCAGCTTGGGTCAGGGGGAGTTACCCCTCCACTTT.